Sequencing of this T cell receptor (beta chain) was carried out in a study of shared clonotypes between healthy human individuals. With 9 bases clipped from V and 6 bases from J, the junction kept 6 bases outside the gene matches. The CDR3 runs to 13 residues. Germline CDR1 LNHDA, CDR2 SQIVND (reference sequence). TCRdb keeps only in-frame clones here, not all; method: immunoSEQ multiplex PCR. Among a few hundred thousand clones, almost 97% were seen once, and the ten largest hold roughly 0.055%. Only Caucasian adults living in Nashville, Tennessee made up the donor group. Memory CD4+ cells were the fraction left after CD45RA+ naive selection.

Sequenced input: naive CD4+ T cells sorted from blood. Indicated subset: CD45RA+ positively selected. J is TRBJ2-1 and V is TRBV19; 9 nucleotides align to TRBD1. The source is a woman aged 25 to 39 in good health. DNA of the CDR3: TGTGCCAGCAGCTGGGACAGGGTCAATGAGCAGTTCTTC. Protein: CASSWDRVNEQFF. Using reference TRBV19 and TRBJ2-1 for the parts outside the CDR3, the full variable domain is DGGITQSPKYLFRKEGQNVTLSCEQNLNHDAMYWYRQDPGQGLRLIYYSQIVNDFQKGDIAEGYSVSREKKESFPLTVTSAQKNPTAFYLCASSWDRVNEQFFGPGTRLTVL.